This entry lists 12 T cell receptor beta chains sequenced from one sample in a study of blood T cell repertoires in COVID-19. This table comes from immunoSEQ multiplex PCR, and its TCRdb copy is limited to in-frame clones, with some not included. This repertoire shows around 77,000 clones, approximately 83% found once; its top ten account for 6.5% to 7.5%. The source material was peripheral blood. The receptors were sampled from a man between 25 and 39 years old with COVID-19, enrolled during active disease.

The CDR3 protein is CASSFLLTGSGAFF. In DNA, the CDR3 is TGCGCCAGCAGTTTCTTACTTACGGGGAGTGGAGCTTTCTTT. The rearrangement uses TRBV10-2 and TRBJ1-1, with unresolved D. Germline lookup yields CDR1 WSHSY and CDR2 SAAADI. Trimming left V 5 bases short and J 10 bases short, with 20 bases between. This CDR3 has 14 residues.

The chain employs TRBV7-9 and TRBJ2-7; a weak D match, TRBD1 (5 bases). Trimming removed 4 bases from V and 4 bases from J, with 14 bases in between. From germline, CDR1 is SEHNR and CDR2 FQNEAQ (reference sequence). The CDR3 has 14 residues. CDR3 DNA sequence: TGTGCCAGCAGCTCCTCCCTACAGGAGTACGAGCAGTACTTC. It yields the protein CASSSSLQEYEQYF.

A single count supports this clone. The chain employs TRBV27 and TRBJ1-1, with TRBD1 matching over 8 bases. Trimming cost V 4 bases and J 4 bases; bases outside gene matches: 5. The CDR3 loop spans 14 amino acids. Looked up from germline, CDR1 is MNHEY and CDR2 is SMNVEV (reference sequence). The CDR3 DNA sequence: TGTGCCAGCAGTTACCAGGGGGCCGGCACTGAAGCTTTCTTT. This translates into CASSYQGAGTEAFF.

V gene TRBV9 combines with J gene TRBJ2-2; D ambiguous. The V and J ends lost 1 base and 7 bases respectively, with 14 bases between them. The germline CDR1 and CDR2 sequences are SGDLS and YYNGEE. CDR3 length: 15 residues. The CDR3 nucleotides are TGTGCCAGCAGCGTAAATGTCGGTAGGAGCGGGGAGCTGTTTTTT. This gives the protein CASSVNVGRSGELFF.

V is TRBV6-5 and J is TRBJ1-3; TRBD1 matches at 8 bases. V lost 7 bases, J lost 5 bases, and 7 bases stayed unmatched. CDR3 length: 14 residues. Germline CDR1 reads MNHEY; CDR2 reads SVGAGI. CDR3 nucleotides: TGTGCCAGCATCCCGACAGGGGAAAGAAACACCATATATTTT. This encodes CASIPTGERNTIYF.

This chain links TRBV6-6 with TRBJ2-3; TRBD2 might be the D (6 bases). Per the germline V gene, CDR1 is MNHNY and CDR2 is SVGAGI (reference sequence). Trimming removed 3 bases at V and 6 bases at J, with 13 bases between. This CDR3 is 14 amino acids long. The CDR3 DNA reads as TGTGCCAGCAGTTATCCGGCGGAGGGGGATACGCAGTATTTT. Protein product: CASSYPAEGDTQYF.

In this sample, this clone is medium-sized (0.01 to 0.1%). The rearrangement joins TRBV2 to TRBJ2-7, with TRBD2 identical over 10 bases. V lost 8 bases to trimming and J lost 2 bases; unmatched junction nucleotides: 6. Looked up from germline, CDR1 is SNHLY and CDR2 is FYNNEI. The CDR3 is 14 residues long. This CDR3 is CASRTGTSAYEQYF. The CDR3 bases are TGTGCCAGCCGCACCGGGACTAGCGCCTACGAGCAGTACTTC.

The V call is TRBV29-1, the J call TRBJ2-3, with 8 positions matching TRBD2. CDR3 length: 17 amino acids. With V trimmed by 4 bases and J by 3 bases, 15 bases remained unmatched. The germline V gene encodes CDR1 SQVTM and CDR2 ANQGSEA. DNA of the CDR3: TGCAGCGTTGTTAACCCTACTAGCGGAATACTGACAGATACGCAGTATTTT. Its protein product is CSVVNPTSGILTDTQYF.

The rearrangement links TRBV11-2 to TRBJ1-1, with a weak D call TRBD1 (5 bases). The ends were cut back, 5 bases at V and 4 bases at J, with 14 bases in the middle. This CDR3 comprises 14 residues. Looked up from germline, CDR1 is SGHAT and CDR2 is FQNNGV. Here the CDR3 reads CASSPRRGSTEAFF. The CDR3 coding sequence is TGTGCCAGCAGCCCCCGGCGGGGGAGCACTGAAGCTTTCTTT.

The chain has TRBV19 and TRBJ1-2; the match to TRBD1 covers 8 bases. Germline values: CDR1 LNHDA, CDR2 SQIVND (reference sequence). With 3 bases clipped from V and 4 bases from J, the junction kept 10 bases outside the gene matches. This CDR3 is built from 16 residues. CDR3 DNA sequence: TGTGCCAGTAGTATGGACCGGGACAGGAGGGGCTATGGCTACACCTTC. It is translated as CASSMDRDRRGYGYTF.

The chain recombines TRBV2 with TRBJ2-3, with D perhaps TRBD2 (5 bases). Germline CDR1 reads SNHLY; CDR2 reads FYNNEI. Trimming shortened V by 4 bases and J by 4 bases, and 12 bases separated the two germline ends. The CDR3 consists of 14 residues. This CDR3 reads CASSGGIAPDTQYF. The DNA of the CDR3 is TGTGCCAGCAGTGGGGGAATAGCGCCAGATACGCAGTATTTT.

The chain has TRBV9 and TRBJ1-1, with D possibly being TRBD1 (5 bases). The CDR3 totals 15 residues. Germline CDR1 SGDLS, CDR2 YYNGEE. V was shortened by 3 bases and J by 0 bases, with 12 bases between the two germline ends. Here the CDR3 DNA reads TGTGCCAGCAGCGCCGGACACAGATTGAACACTGAAGCTTTCTTT. Protein sequence: CASSAGHRLNTEAFF.